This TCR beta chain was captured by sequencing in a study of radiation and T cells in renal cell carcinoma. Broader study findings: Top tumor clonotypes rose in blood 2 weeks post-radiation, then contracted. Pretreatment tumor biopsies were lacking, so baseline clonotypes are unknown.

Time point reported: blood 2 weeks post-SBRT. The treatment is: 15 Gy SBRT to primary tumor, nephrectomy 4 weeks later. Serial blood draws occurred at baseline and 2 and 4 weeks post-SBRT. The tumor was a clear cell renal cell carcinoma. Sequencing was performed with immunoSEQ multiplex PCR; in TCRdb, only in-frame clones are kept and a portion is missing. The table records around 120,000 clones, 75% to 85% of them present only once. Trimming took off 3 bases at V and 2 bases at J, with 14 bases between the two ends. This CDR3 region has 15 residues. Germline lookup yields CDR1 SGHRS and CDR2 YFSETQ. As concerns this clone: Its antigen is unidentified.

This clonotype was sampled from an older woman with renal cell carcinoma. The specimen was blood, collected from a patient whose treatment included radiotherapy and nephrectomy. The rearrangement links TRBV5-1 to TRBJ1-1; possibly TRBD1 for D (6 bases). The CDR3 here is CASSSTGTKNTEAFF. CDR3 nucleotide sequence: TGCGCCAGCAGCTCCACCGGGACAAAAAACACTGAAGCTTTCTTT.